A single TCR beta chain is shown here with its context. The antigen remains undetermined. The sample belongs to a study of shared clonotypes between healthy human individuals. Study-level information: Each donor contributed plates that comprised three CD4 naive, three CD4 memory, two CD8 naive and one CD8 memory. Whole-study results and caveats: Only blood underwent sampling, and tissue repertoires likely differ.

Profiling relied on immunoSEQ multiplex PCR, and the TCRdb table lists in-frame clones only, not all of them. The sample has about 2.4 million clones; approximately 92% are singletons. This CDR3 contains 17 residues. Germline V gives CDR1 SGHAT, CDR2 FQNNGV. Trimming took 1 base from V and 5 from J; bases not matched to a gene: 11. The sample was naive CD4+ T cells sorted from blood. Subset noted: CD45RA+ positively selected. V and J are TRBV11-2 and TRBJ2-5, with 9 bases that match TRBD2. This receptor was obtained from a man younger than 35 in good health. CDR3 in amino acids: CASSLGLAGGPGETQYF. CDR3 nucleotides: TGTGCCAGCAGCTTAGGTTTGGCGGGAGGGCCGGGGGAGACCCAGTACTTC. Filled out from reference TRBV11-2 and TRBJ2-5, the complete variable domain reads EAGVAQSPRYKIIEKRQSVAFWCNPISGHATLYWYQQILGQGPKLLIQFQNNGVVDDSQLPKDRFSAERLKGVDSTLKIQPAKLEDSAVYLCASSLGLAGGPGETQYFGPGTRLLVL.